The clone carrying this T cell receptor (beta chain) has just a few counts. The antigen is unknown. The CDR3 is made up of 15 amino acids. The germline CDR1 and CDR2 sequences are SGHTA and FQGTGA. V was trimmed by 2 bases and J by 2 bases, leaving 11 bases between them. The data originate from a study of cytomegalovirus exposure and HLA in healthy donors. Study results and caveats: Earlier analysis found most TCR beta V segments productive about 90% or about 30% of the time.

It was with 60 Vbeta and 13 Jbeta primers that the PCR ran. Method: immunoSEQ multiplex PCR; TCRdb's copy keeps in-frame clones and lacks some. Of more than 150,000 clones detected, roughly 76% appear once; the ten largest clones hold about 5.7%. Material: PBMCs. V usage is TRBV7-3 and J usage is TRBJ2-3; tentatively, D is TRBD2 (6 bases). The TCR originated in a man aged 35 to 55 in good health and CMV-seropositive. CDR3 amino acids: CASSLAGRDTDTQYF. The CDR3 bases are TGTGCCAGCAGCTTAGCGGGGAGAGACACAGATACGCAGTATTTT. The full variable domain, in which reference TRBV7-3 and TRBJ2-3 provide the parts outside the CDR3, is GAGVSQTPSNKVTEKGKYVELRCDPISGHTALYWYRQSLGQGPEFLIYFQGTGAADDSGLPNDRFFAVRPEGSVSTLKIQRTERGDSAVYLCASSLAGRDTDTQYFGPGTRLTVL.